The rows below give T cell receptor beta chains drawn from one sample of a study of CD8+ T cells in alopecia areata. Sequenced by immunoSEQ multiplex PCR; TCRdb stores in-frame clones only, minus some. The repertoire holds fewer than 200,000 clones, with 59% as singletons. Sequenced here: CD4+ T cells sorted from blood, sampled at week 0. The receptors shown here come from a human donor with alopecia areata. Both conserved end residues are trimmed from each CDR3. Fields, in order: V gene, J gene, CDR3 protein.

TRBV7-9	TRBJ1-6	ASSLTDSPLH
TRBV6-6	TRBJ1-6	ASSYSSSYNSPLH
TRBV4-2	TRBJ1-5	ASSQEAGGAWGNQPQH
TRBV7-9	TRBJ1-2	ASSGGQGLNGYT
TRBV30	TRBJ1-2	AWSREYGYT
TRBV19	TRBJ1-2	ASSTYGESAAHRGYT
TRBV5-1	TRBJ2-2	ASSVEAGSHTGELF
TRBV10-3	TRBJ2-5	AISESLKSETQY
TRBV29-1	TRBJ1-1	SVEGREKITHTEAF
TRBV4-1	TRBJ2-5	ASSQVRGATEETQY
TRBV5-6	TRBJ2-1	ASSPGGSYTYNEQF
TRBV30	TRBJ1-6	AWKVEGQGTASPLH
TRBV29-1	TRBJ1-4	SVEGQTEKLF
TRBV29-1	TRBJ2-7	SVLGTGVTYEQY
TRBV10-3	TRBJ2-6	AISGTASGANVLT
TRBV2	TRBJ1-2	ASSGDRYYGYT
TRBV30	TRBJ2-5	AWSVQIQETQY
TRBV6-5	TRBJ1-1	ASSYSSVGLAF
TRBV2	TRBJ1-6	ASTVEDAISPLH
TRBV2	TRBJ1-1	ASRGPPSLAEAF
TRBV30	TRBJ1-2	AWDPSVYGYT
TRBV30	TRBJ1-5	AWSGGRGPQH
TRBV30	TRBJ1-5	AWTVGGSNQPQH
TRBV30	TRBJ2-5	AWSKGQETQY
TRBV7-2	TRBJ1-2	ASSLATGGSYGYT
TRBV29-1	TRBJ2-3	SVEDYSGLAGGRIDTQY
TRBV19	TRBJ1-4	ASSIGMAGKLF
TRBV30	TRBJ2-1	AWKSPGLAGGYNEQF
TRBV29-1	TRBJ1-2	SVITGTNYGYT
TRBV6-5	TRBJ1-3	ASSVGNTIY
TRBV5-1	TRBJ2-2	ASSSSSGTGTGELF
TRBV5-8	TRBJ1-1	ASRREAGTYGMNTEAF
TRBV2	TRBJ1-1	ASSESGLSRNTEAF
TRBV30	TRBJ1-6	ASQGASNSPLH
TRBV9	TRBJ1-5	ASSVDPGDQPQH
TRBV2	TRBJ2-7	ASSEGGGQY
TRBV7-2	TRBJ2-5	ASSISGTGRETQY
TRBV6-1	TRBJ2-7	ASRPDLYEQY